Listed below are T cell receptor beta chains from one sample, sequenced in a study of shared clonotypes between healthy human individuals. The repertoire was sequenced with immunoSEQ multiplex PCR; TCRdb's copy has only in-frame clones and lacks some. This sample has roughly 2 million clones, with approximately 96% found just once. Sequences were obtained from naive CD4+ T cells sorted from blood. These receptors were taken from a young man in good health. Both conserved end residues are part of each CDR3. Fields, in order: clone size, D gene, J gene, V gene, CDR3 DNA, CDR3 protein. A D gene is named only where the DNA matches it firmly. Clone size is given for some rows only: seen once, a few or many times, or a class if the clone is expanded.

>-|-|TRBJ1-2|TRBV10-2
TGCGCCAGCAGTGAGTGGGTTGAGGATGGCTACACCTTC
CASSEWVEDGYTF
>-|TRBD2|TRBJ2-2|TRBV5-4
TGTGCCAGCAGCCCGGGCGGGAGGTCCGGGGAGCTGTTTTTT
CASSPGGRSGELFF
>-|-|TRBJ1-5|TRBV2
TGTGCCAGCAGTGAAAGCTGGGATCAGCCCCAGCATTTT
CASSESWDQPQHF
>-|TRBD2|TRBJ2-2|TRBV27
TGTGCCAGCAGCGGACTAGAGAGCACCGGGGAGCTGTTTTTT
CASSGLESTGELFF
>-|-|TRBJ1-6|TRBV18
TGTGCCAGCTCACCGGGCGGTAGCTCCTATAATTCACCCCTCCACTTT
CASSPGGSSYNSPLHF
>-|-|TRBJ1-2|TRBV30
TGTGCCCTTGGGCCAGCATTTAACTATGGCTACACCTTC
CALGPAFNYGYTF
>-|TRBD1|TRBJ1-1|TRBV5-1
TGCGCCAGCAGCCGACAGGGGCCTAACACTGAAGCTTTCTTT
CASSRQGPNTEAFF
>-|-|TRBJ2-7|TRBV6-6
TGTGCCAGCAGTGGGACGTTACCCTCTTCCTACGAGCAGTACTTC
CASSGTLPSSYEQYF
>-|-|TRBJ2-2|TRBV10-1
TGCGCCAGCAGTGAGTCGACTCTATGGGGGAACACCGGGGAGCTGTTTTTT
CASSESTLWGNTGELFF
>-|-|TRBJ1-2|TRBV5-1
TGCGCCAGCAGCTTGAGTACACAGGGTCCGATCGGCTACACCTTC
CASSLSTQGPIGYTF
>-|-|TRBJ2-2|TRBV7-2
TGTGCCAGCAGCTTAGTCGCAGGTGGTTTGGACACCGGGGAGCTGTTTTTT
CASSLVAGGLDTGELFF
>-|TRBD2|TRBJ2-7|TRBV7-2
TGTGCCAGCAGCTTAGGGGCCCCTAGCGGGTCGACCTACGAGCAGTACTTC
CASSLGAPSGSTYEQYF
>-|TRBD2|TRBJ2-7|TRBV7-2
TGTGCCAGCAGCTTCCAACCTAGCGGGAGGGCCCACGAGCAGTACTTC
CASSFQPSGRAHEQYF
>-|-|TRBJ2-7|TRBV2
TGTGCCAGCAGCAAAGAGGGCCCTTCCTACGAGCAGTACTTC
CASSKEGPSYEQYF
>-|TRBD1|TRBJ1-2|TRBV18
TGTGCCAGCTCACCATTTCCGGGACAGGGCAACCCCCTCTACGGCTACACCTTC
CASSPFPGQGNPLYGYTF
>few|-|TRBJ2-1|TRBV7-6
TGTGCCAGCAGCTCCCGTCGACAAGGGAATGAGCAGTTCTTC
CASSSRRQGNEQFF
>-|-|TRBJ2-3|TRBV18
TGTGCCAGCTCACCGGTAAAGCCAGATACGCAGTATTTT
CASSPVKPDTQYF
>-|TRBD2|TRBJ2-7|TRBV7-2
TGTGCCAGCAGCTTAGTAGCGGGGGCTTGGGACGAGCAGTACTTC
CASSLVAGAWDEQYF
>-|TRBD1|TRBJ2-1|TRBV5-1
TGCGCCAGCAGAACGGGACAGGTCTACAATGAGCAGTTCTTC
CASRTGQVYNEQFF
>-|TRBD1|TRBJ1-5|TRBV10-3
TGTGCCACAGGGACAGGGGGCAATCAGCCCCAGCATTTT
CATGTGGNQPQHF
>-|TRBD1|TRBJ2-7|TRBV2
TGTGCCAGCAGTGGACAGGGGGCCGGAGAGCAGTACTTC
CASSGQGAGEQYF
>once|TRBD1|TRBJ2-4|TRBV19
TGTGCCAGTAGTGAGCCGGGACAGAAAAACATTCAGTACTTC
CASSEPGQKNIQYF
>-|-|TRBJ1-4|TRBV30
TGTGCCTGGAGTTACGCCGACTTTGGCTTGGGGGAAAAACTGTTTTTT
CAWSYADFGLGEKLFF
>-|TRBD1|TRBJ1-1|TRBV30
TGTGCCTGGAGACCACAGGGGGCGGGCACTGAAGCTTTCTTT
CAWRPQGAGTEAFF
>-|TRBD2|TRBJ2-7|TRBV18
TGTGCCAGCTCACCACCGGGACTAGCGGGGGCCTACGAGCAGTACTTC
CASSPPGLAGAYEQYF
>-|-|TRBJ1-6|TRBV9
TGTGCCAGCAGCGTAGATGGAATACCTAATTCACCCCTCCACTTT
CASSVDGIPNSPLHF
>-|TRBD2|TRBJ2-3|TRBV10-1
TGCGCCAGCAGTGGGACTAGCGGGAGTTGGGGGGTTCCAACAGATACGCAGTATTTT
CASSGTSGSWGVPTDTQYF
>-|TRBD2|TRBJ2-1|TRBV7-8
TGTGCCAGCAGCTTACGTCCGGGTCGGCTAGCGGGAGAACGCTCCTACAATGAGCAGTTCTTC
CASSLRPGRLAGERSYNEQFF
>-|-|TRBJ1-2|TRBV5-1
TGCGCCAGCAGCTTCGGGGCAGGGATGGACTATGGCTACACCTTC
CASSFGAGMDYGYTF
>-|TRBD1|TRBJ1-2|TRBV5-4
TGTGCCAGCAGCTTAGACAGGGGACTAGCTAACTATGGCTACACCTTC
CASSLDRGLANYGYTF
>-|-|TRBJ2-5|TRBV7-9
TGTGCCAGCCGGAACGCGGAGACCCAGTACTTC
CASRNAETQYF
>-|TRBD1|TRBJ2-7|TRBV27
TGTGCCAGCAGTTTAGGGACAGTAGCTATACGAGGGCAGTACTTC
CASSLGTVAIRGQYF
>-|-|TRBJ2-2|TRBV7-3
TGTGCCACCCAAAGGGCGTGGAACACCGGGGAGCTGTTTTTT
CATQRAWNTGELFF
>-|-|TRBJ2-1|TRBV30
TGTGCCTGGACCCGACAGGCCAGCTCCTACAATGAGCAGTTCTTC
CAWTRQASSYNEQFF
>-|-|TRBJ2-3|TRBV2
TGTGCCAGCAGTGGTCTGATATCCACAGATACGCAGTATTTT
CASSGLISTDTQYF
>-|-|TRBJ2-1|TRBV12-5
TGTGCTAGTGGCCAGGAATTAGCCGGTGAGCAGTTCTTC
CASGQELAGEQFF
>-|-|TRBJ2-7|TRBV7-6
TGTGCCAGCAGCTTAGGGGGGGGCGCTTCCTACGAGCAGTACTTC
CASSLGGGASYEQYF
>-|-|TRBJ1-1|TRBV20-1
TGCAGTGCTAGGAGGAACACTGAAGCTTTCTTT
CSARRNTEAFF
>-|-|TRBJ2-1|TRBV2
TGTGCCATCCGGGTTGAGGGTCACAAGGGATACAATGAGCAGTTCTTC
CAIRVEGHKGYNEQFF
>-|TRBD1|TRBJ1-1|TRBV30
TGTGCCTGGAGGGGGACAGCTCAAGGTGGTGAAGCTTTCTTT
CAWRGTAQGGEAFF
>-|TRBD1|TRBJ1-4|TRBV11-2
TGTGCCAGCAGCTTAGGCTCCGGGACAGGGAATGAAAAACTGTTTTTT
CASSLGSGTGNEKLFF
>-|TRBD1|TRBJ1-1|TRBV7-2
TGTGCCAGCAGCTTAGTCCAGGGGGCCACTGAAGCTTTCTTT
CASSLVQGATEAFF
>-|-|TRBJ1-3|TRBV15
TGTGCCACCAGCAGAGGAGGGAGTGGAAACACCATATATTTT
CATSRGGSGNTIYF
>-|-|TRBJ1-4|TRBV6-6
TGTGCCAGCAGTTCCCGGGACGGTAATGAAAAACTGTTTTTT
CASSSRDGNEKLFF
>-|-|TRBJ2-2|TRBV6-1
TGTGCCAGCAGTGAAGCGTGGGGCACGAACACCGGGGAGCTGTTTTTT
CASSEAWGTNTGELFF
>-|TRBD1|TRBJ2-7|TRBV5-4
TGTGCCAGCAGCTTGGGCGGGACAGGGGGGAACGAGCAGTACTTC
CASSLGGTGGNEQYF
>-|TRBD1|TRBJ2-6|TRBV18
TGTGCCAGCTCACCACCGGGACAGCCTAACTCTGGGGCCAACGTCCTGACTTTC
CASSPPGQPNSGANVLTF
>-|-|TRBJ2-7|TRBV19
TGTGCCAGTAGTATAGAAGAGCACGGGGTCTTTTCCTACGAGCAGTACTTC
CASSIEEHGVFSYEQYF
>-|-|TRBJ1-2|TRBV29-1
TGCAGCGTTGGTATCGAGACAGCGGGGTACTATGGCTACACCTTC
CSVGIETAGYYGYTF
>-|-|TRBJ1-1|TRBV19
TGTGCCAGTAGTAGGGGGACGGATAACACTGAAGCTTTCTTT
CASSRGTDNTEAFF
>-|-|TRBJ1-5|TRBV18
TGTGCCAGCTCACCGGGTTCAGGCCAGCCCCAGCATTTT
CASSPGSGQPQHF
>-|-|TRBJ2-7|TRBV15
TGTGCCACCAGCAGAGATAGGGTTACAGGGCGGGTCGAGCAGTACTTC
CATSRDRVTGRVEQYF
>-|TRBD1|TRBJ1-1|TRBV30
TGTGCCTGGAGTGTAAAGGGGGCCCCTGGCACTGAAGCTTTCTTT
CAWSVKGAPGTEAFF